Following are 4 T cell receptor beta chains from one sample sequenced in a study of blood T cell repertoires in COVID-19. Clones were read by immunoSEQ multiplex PCR, and TCRdb kept only the in-frame ones, dropping some. The sample has around 280,000 clones, around 86% seen once; the top ten hold approximately 2%. Sequencing was carried out using peripheral blood. These receptors all come from a woman in her thirties who had recovered from COVID-19.

This clone was seen more than once but under ten times. The gene calls are TRBV9 and TRBJ2-7; D not resolved. Germline CDR1 reads SGDLS; CDR2 reads YYNGEE. This CDR3 comprises 14 residues. Trimming removed 0 bases at V and 2 bases at J, with 9 bases between. The CDR3 nucleotides are TGTGCCAGCAGCGTAGGGCTGAAAGCCTACGAGCAGTACTTC. Translating it yields CASSVGLKAYEQYF.

V and J are TRBV7-9 and TRBJ2-7; 8 bases agree with TRBD2. Germline V CDR1 and CDR2: SEHNR, FQNEAQ (reference sequence). With 1 base clipped from V and 7 bases from J, the junction kept 6 bases outside the gene matches. The CDR3 spans 14 residues. Here the CDR3 reads CASSLELAEGEQYF. CDR3 sequence (DNA): TGTGCCAGCAGCTTAGAACTAGCGGAAGGGGAGCAGTACTTC.

The CDR3 DNA follows: TGTGCCAGCAGTACCGCCGGGACGAACACCGGGGAGCTGTTTTTT. This codes for CASSTAGTNTGELFF. The rearrangement links TRBV7-2 to TRBJ2-2; D may be TRBD2 (5 bases). The CDR3 contains 15 residues. The germline V gene has CDR1 SGHTA and CDR2 FQGNSA. V lost 6 bases, J lost 0 bases, and 11 bases lay in between.

This CDR3 is CASSQVGLRGNEQFF. The CDR3 region has the DNA TGTGCCAGCAGCCAAGTGGGGCTCAGAGGCAATGAGCAGTTCTTC. The chain recombines TRBV4-2 with TRBJ2-1; possible D gene TRBD1, 5 bases. Trimming cost V 1 base and J 6 bases, with 13 bases left between them. The CDR3 loop spans 15 amino acids. Looked up from germline, CDR1 is LGHNA and CDR2 is YNFKEQ.